The 18 T cell receptor beta chains given below trace back to one sample, sequenced in a study of T cell responses to AZD1222 COVID-19 vaccine. Generated by immunoSEQ multiplex PCR, the TCRdb table keeps only in-frame clones and is missing some. The sample lists some 110,000 clones; roughly 90% were seen once. Source: peripheral blood, taken 28 days after the second AZD1222 dose. The receptors here all came from an adult who received the AZD1222 COVID-19 vaccine.

V is TRBV7-2 and J is TRBJ1-2; 8 nucleotides match TRBD1. This CDR3 spans 15 amino acids. V was pared by 3 bases and J by 6 bases, with 9 bases of the junction left unmatched. The germline CDR1 and CDR2 sequences are SGHTA and FQGNSA. This CDR3 is CASSFLWQGANGYTF. The DNA of the CDR3 is TGTGCCAGCAGCTTCCTGTGGCAGGGGGCCAATGGCTACACCTTC.

V usage is TRBV20-1 and J usage is TRBJ2-7; D remains unclear. Germline values: CDR1 DFQATT, CDR2 SNEGSKA (reference sequence). Trimming took 7 bases from V and 2 from J, leaving 9 bases between them. This CDR3 has 11 residues. The CDR3 sequence: CSVGAPYEQYF. DNA for the CDR3: TGCAGTGTAGGAGCGCCCTACGAGCAGTACTTC.

The chain combines TRBV5-4 with TRBJ1-1; no clear D. V lost 2 bases and J lost 1, with 12 bases in between. The CDR3 is 15 amino acids. Per the germline V gene, CDR1 is SGHNT and CDR2 is YYREEE (reference sequence). In DNA form, the CDR3 reads TGTGCCAGCAGCTTTTGGGGTTTTCAGAACACTGAAGCTTTCTTT. This sequence encodes CASSFWGFQNTEAFF.

The V and J genes are TRBV28 and TRBJ2-1; no reliable D call. V gave up 3 bases and J gave up 0 bases, with 18 bases separating them. The CDR3 consists of 18 residues. CDR1 is MDHEN, CDR2 SYDVKM, per germline. The CDR3 DNA is TGTGCCAGCAGTTTTCGTCCCCCGGTTTCTAGCTCCTACAATGAGCAGTTCTTC. It is translated as CASSFRPPVSSSYNEQFF.

DNA of the CDR3: TGTGCCAGCAGCGTAAGCGGCACAGATACGCAGTATTTT. Amino acids: CASSVSGTDTQYF. The chain couples TRBV9 to TRBJ2-3; D remains ambiguous. Germline loops: CDR1 SGDLS, CDR2 YYNGEE. Trimming cost V 1 base and J 1 base, with 4 bases left between them. The CDR3 contains 13 residues.

This sequence joins TRBV19 and TRBJ1-2; 7 bases fit TRBD1. V shed 7 bases, J shed 8 bases, and the junction held 10 bases outside the gene matches. There are 13 residues in the CDR3. In germline, CDR1 is LNHDA, CDR2 SQIVND (reference sequence). The CDR3 coding sequence is TGTGCCAGTAACAACAGGGGATTCGACGGCTACACCTTC. This gives the protein CASNNRGFDGYTF.

V usage is TRBV7-2 and J usage is TRBJ2-3; the D call may be TRBD1 or TRBD2 (5 bases each). V was cut by 3 bases and J by 5 bases, with 15 bases left in between. The germline gives CDR1 SGHTA, CDR2 FQGNSA. CDR3 size: 15 residues. DNA of the CDR3: TGTGCCAGCAGCTTTGGGACGGGTAAGGAAGATACGCAGTATTTT. It codes for CASSFGTGKEDTQYF.

V usage is TRBV19 and J usage is TRBJ1-2; 7 positions match TRBD1. The CDR3 runs to 14 residues. J was trimmed by 0 bases and V by 4 bases; bases with no gene match: 2. The germline V gene has CDR1 LNHDA and CDR2 SQIVND (reference sequence). The CDR3 sequence is CASSRQGPNYGYTF. CDR3 in DNA: TGTGCCAGTAGTAGACAGGGACCTAACTATGGCTACACCTTC.

The V and J genes are TRBV7-8 and TRBJ2-7; no clear D gene. The germline CDR1 and CDR2 sequences are SGHVS and FQNEAQ. This CDR3 contains 16 residues. Trimming shortened V by 5 bases and J by 4 bases, and 21 bases separated the two germline ends. CDR3 DNA: TGTGCCAGCAGCCACCTGGGTGGAATTAGATCATACGAGCAGTACTTC. This translates into CASSHLGGIRSYEQYF.

This clone occurred once. The chain is built from TRBV7-2 and TRBJ1-2; 8 nucleotides agree with TRBD1. Germline values: CDR1 SGHTA, CDR2 FQGNSA. There are 16 residues in the CDR3. Trimming cost V 2 bases and J 7 bases; bases outside gene matches: 12. Here the CDR3 reads CASSLSRGLLVVGYTF. The CDR3 DNA sequence: TGTGCCAGCAGCTTAAGCAGGGGGCTGCTCGTTGTTGGCTACACCTTC.

V usage is TRBV18 and J usage is TRBJ2-2, with D possibly TRBD1 on 5 matching bases. From germline, CDR1 is KGHSH and CDR2 LQKENI. Trimming shortened V by 0 bases and J by 9 bases, and 11 bases separated the two germline ends. CDR3 length: 14 amino acids. CDR3 nucleotides: TGTGCCAGCTCACCACCGTCACAGGCTTGGGAGCTGTTTTTT. This translates into CASSPPSQAWELFF.

The genes are TRBV2 and TRBJ2-4; TRBD2 agrees at 11 bases. The J segment lost 5 bases and the V segment lost 3 bases, leaving 3 bases of the junction unmatched. The CDR3 spans 15 residues. From germline, CDR1 is SNHLY and CDR2 FYNNEI. CDR3 protein: CASSDGGLAENIQYF. The CDR3 bases are TGTGCCAGCAGTGACGGGGGACTAGCGGAAAACATTCAGTACTTC.

V usage is TRBV5-1 and J usage is TRBJ2-6; perhaps TRBD1 as D (5 bases). Germline V gene data show CDR1 as SGHRS and CDR2 as YFSETQ. CDR3 size: 17 residues. V lost 3 bases to trimming and J lost 0 bases, with 13 bases between them. CDR3 DNA: TGCGCCAGCAGCTCACGCGACAGCCACTCTGGGGCCAACGTCCTGACTTTC. Protein: CASSSRDSHSGANVLTF.

This chain links TRBV28 with TRBJ1-3; the D is unclear. V was pared by 7 bases and J by 2 bases, with 15 bases between. Germline V gene sequence: CDR1 MDHEN, CDR2 SYDVKM. CDR3 length equals 15 residues. Here the CDR3 reads CASIPARVTGNTIYF. The CDR3 DNA follows: TGTGCCAGCATCCCTGCGAGGGTTACTGGAAACACCATATATTTT.

CDR3 loop: CASSLGGGPYEQYF. DNA of the CDR3: TGTGCCAGCTCACTGGGCGGTGGACCCTACGAGCAGTACTTC. The chain recombines TRBV18 with TRBJ2-7; no reliable D call. The ends were cut back, 4 bases at V and 2 bases at J, with 12 bases in the middle. Germline values: CDR1 KGHSH, CDR2 LQKENI. The CDR3 is 14 amino acids.

Remarks on this clone: The DNA is left out, because the CDR3 cannot be placed on it with certainty; the CDR3 is given as TCRdb lists it. This chain uses TRBV7-8 with TRBJ2-1; the table's D call, TRBD2, has no DNA check behind it. The CDR3 spans 16 amino acids, including both terminal residues. CDR1 and CDR2 from the germline V gene are SGHVS and FQNEAQ. The CDR3 region is CASSWGTGTSGTRRFF.

This chain connects TRBV7-5 to TRBJ1-3. TRBV7-5 is a pseudogene locus. This CDR3 has 15 residues. The CDR3 sequence is CARSLMGVLGNTIYF. The CDR3 DNA reads as TGTGCCAGAAGCTTAATGGGGGTACTTGGAAACACCATATATTTT.

This chain uses TRBV7-8 with TRBJ2-1; TRBD1 agrees at 9 bases. In germline, CDR1 is SGHVS, CDR2 FQNEAQ. CDR3 length: 17 residues. V dropped 0 bases and J dropped 4; count of bases not matched to a gene: 7. In DNA, the CDR3 is TGTGCCAGCAGCTTAGCAATTACGGGGACAGGGTACAATGAGCAGTTCTTC. This translates into CASSLAITGTGYNEQFF.